This T cell receptor beta chain was observed in a study of blood T cells in healthy people across ages. The study, taken as a whole, reports: Researchers deemed the diversity estimates from one million T cells underestimates. Possibly, changes in expanded clonotypes were confounded because donor CMV status was unknown.

Ranging in age from about 6 to 100, the donors were healthy Caucasian individuals from Russia. The trim removed 1 base at V and 9 bases at J, leaving 10 bases unmatched. The CDR3 runs to 17 residues. Germline loops: CDR1 SGHTA, CDR2 FQGNSA. This clonotype showed up just a few times. The antigen remains undetermined. Primers used in a second PCR of roughly 7 to 11 cycles were a sample-barcoded 5' primer and a J-beta primer mix. In TCRdb, the 5' RACE reads were re-called with MiXCR into one record per CDR3 protein. The data contain roughly 2 million distinct CDR3 sequences, around half of them singletons.

The clonotype was recovered from a woman aged 40 to 50 in good health. V is TRBV7-2 and J is TRBJ1-6, with 9 bases fitting TRBD1. The sequenced sample was blood. CDR3 residues: CASSLDPGQGRFSPLHF. CDR3 bases: TGTGCCAGCAGCTTAGACCCGGGACAGGGACGCTTTTCACCCCTCCACTTT.